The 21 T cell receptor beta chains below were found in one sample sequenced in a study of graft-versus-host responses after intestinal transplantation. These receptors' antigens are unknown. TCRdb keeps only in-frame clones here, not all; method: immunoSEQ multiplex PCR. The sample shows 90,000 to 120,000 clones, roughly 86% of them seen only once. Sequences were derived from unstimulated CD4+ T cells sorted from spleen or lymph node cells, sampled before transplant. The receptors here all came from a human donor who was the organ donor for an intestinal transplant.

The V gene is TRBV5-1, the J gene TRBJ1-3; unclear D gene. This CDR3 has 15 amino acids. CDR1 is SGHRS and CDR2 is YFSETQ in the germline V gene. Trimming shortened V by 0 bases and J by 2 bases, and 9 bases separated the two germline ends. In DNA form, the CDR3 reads TGCGCCAGCAGCTTGGTGTCGGGGACTGGAAACACCATATATTTT. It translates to CASSLVSGTGNTIYF.

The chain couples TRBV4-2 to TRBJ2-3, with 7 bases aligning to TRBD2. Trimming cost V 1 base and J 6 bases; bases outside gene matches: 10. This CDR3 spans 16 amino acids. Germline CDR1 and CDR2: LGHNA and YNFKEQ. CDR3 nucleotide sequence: TGTGCCAGCAGCCAAGCCCCTCCGGGGGGAGGGGATACGCAGTATTTT. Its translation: CASSQAPPGGGDTQYF.

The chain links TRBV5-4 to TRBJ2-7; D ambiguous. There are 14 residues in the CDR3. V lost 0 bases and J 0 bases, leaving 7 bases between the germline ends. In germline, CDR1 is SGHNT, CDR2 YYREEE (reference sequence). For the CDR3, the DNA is TGTGCCAGCAGCTTGGACATTTCCTCCTACGAGCAGTACTTC. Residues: CASSLDISSYEQYF.

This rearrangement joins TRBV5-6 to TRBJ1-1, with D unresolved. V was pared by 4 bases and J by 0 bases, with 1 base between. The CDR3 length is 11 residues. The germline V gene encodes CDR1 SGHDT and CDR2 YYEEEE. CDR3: CASSLNTEAFF. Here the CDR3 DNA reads TGTGCCAGCAGCCTGAACACTGAAGCTTTCTTT.

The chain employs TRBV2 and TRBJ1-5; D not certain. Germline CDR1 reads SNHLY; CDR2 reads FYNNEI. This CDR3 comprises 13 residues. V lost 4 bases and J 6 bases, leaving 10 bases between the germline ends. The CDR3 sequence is CASSARESQPQHF. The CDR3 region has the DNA TGTGCCAGCAGTGCTAGGGAAAGTCAGCCCCAGCATTTT.

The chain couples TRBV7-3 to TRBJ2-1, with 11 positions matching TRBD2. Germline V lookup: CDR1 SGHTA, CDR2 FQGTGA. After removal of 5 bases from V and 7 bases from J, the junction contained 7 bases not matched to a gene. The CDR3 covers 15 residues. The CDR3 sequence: CASSPVAGGVNEQFF. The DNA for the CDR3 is TGTGCCAGCAGCCCAGTAGCGGGAGGGGTAAATGAGCAGTTCTTC.

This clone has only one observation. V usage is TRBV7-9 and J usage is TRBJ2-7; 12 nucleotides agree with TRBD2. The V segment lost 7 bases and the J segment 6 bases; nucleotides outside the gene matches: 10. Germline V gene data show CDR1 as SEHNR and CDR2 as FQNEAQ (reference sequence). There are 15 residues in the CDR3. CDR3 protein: CASNRLAGGPFEQYF. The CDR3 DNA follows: TGTGCCAGCAACCGGCTAGCGGGAGGGCCGTTCGAGCAGTACTTC.

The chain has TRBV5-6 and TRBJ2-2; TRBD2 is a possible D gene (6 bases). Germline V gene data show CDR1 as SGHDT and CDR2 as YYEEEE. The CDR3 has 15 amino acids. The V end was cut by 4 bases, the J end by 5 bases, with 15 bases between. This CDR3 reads CASSPDGSYTGELFF. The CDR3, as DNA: TGTGCCAGCAGCCCTGACGGGAGTTATACCGGGGAGCTGTTTTTT.

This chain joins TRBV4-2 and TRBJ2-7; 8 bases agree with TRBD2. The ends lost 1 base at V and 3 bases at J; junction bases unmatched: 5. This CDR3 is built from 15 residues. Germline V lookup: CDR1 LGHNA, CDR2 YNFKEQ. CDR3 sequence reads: CASSQAPGLDYEQYF. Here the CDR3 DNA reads TGTGCCAGCAGCCAAGCCCCGGGACTAGACTACGAGCAGTACTTC.

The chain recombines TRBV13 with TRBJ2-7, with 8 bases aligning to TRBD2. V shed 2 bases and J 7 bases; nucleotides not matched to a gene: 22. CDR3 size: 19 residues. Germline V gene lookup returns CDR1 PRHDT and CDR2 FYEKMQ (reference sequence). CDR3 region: CASSLFRGGLLPSSDEQYF. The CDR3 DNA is TGTGCCAGCAGCTTATTCCGCGGGGGGCTCCTCCCTTCCTCGGATGAGCAGTACTTC.

CDR3 sequence (DNA): TGTGCCTGGACCGCCACCTGGGGACGTAAGAACACTGAAGCTTTCTTT. It codes for CAWTATWGRKNTEAFF. The J gene is TRBJ1-1, the V gene TRBV30, with a possible D match to TRBD1 (5 bases). V was pared by 4 bases and J by 1 base, with 19 bases between. Germline CDR1 and CDR2: GTSNPN and SVGIG (reference sequence). The CDR3 consists of 16 residues.

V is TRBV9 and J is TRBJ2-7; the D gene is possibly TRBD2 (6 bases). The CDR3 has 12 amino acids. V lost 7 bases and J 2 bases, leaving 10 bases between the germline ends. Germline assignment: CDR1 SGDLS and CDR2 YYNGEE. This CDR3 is CASGRRAYEQYF. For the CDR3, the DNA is TGTGCCAGCGGGCGGAGGGCCTACGAGCAGTACTTC. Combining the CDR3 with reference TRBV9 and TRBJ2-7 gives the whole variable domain DSGVTQTPKHLITATGQRVTLRCSPRSGDLSVYWYQQSLDQGLQFLIQYYNGEERAKGNILERFSAQQFPDLHSELNLSSLELGDSALYFCASGRRAYEQYFGPGTRLTVT.

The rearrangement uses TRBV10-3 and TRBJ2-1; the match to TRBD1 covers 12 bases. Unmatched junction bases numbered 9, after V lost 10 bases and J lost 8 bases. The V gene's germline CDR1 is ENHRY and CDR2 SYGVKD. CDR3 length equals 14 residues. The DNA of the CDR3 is TGTGCCACCTCACCGGGACAGGGGGCCGATGAGCAGTTCTTC. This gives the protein CATSPGQGADEQFF.

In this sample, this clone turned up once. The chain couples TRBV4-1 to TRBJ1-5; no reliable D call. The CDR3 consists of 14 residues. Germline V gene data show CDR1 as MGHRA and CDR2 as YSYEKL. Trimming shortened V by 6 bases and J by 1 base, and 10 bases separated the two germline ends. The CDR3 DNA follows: TGCGCCAGCAGTCAACAGAGAAGCAATCAGCCCCAGCATTTT. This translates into CASSQQRSNQPQHF.

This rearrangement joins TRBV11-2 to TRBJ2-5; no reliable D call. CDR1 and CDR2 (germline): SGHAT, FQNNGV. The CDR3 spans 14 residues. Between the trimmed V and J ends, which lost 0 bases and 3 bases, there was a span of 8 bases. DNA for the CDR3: TGTGCCAGCAGCTTAGAGCCCTTTAAAGAGACCCAGTACTTC. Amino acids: CASSLEPFKETQYF.

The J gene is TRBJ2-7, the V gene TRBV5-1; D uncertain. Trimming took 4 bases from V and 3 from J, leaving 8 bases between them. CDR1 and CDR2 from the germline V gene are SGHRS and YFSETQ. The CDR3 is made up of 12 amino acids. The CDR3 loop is CASSPDYYEQYF. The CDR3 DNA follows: TGCGCCAGCAGCCCGGATTACTACGAGCAGTACTTC. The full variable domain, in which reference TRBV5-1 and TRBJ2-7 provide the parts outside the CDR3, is KAGVTQTPRYLIKTRGQQVTLSCSPISGHRSVSWYQQTPGQGLQFLFEYFSETQRNKGNFPGRFSGRQFSNSRSEMNVSTLELGDSALYLCASSPDYYEQYFGPGTRLTVT.

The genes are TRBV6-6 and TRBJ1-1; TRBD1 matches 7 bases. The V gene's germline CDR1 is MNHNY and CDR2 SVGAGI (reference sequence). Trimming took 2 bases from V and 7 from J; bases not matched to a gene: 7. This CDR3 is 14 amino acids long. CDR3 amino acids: CASSYDNRGNEAFF. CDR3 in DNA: TGTGCCAGCAGTTACGATAACAGGGGTAATGAAGCTTTCTTT.

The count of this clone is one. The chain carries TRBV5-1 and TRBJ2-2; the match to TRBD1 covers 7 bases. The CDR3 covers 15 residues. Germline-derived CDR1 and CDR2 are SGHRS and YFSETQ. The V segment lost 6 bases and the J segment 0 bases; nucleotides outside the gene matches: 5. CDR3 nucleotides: TGCGCCAGCAAACTGGGACAGACGAACACCGGGGAGCTGTTTTTT. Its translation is CASKLGQTNTGELFF.

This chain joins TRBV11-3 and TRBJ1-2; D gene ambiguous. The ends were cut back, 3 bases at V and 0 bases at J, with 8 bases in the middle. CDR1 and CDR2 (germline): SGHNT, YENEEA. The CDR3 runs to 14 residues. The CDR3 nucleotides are TGTGCCAGCAGCTTGTTGCCGACTAACTATGGCTACACCTTC. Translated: CASSLLPTNYGYTF.

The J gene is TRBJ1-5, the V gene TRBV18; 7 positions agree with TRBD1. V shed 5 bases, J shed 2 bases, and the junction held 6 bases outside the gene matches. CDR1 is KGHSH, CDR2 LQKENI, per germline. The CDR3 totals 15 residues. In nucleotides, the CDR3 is TGTGCCAGCTCAGGTAACAGGGGTGGCAATCAGCCCCAGCATTTT. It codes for CASSGNRGGNQPQHF.

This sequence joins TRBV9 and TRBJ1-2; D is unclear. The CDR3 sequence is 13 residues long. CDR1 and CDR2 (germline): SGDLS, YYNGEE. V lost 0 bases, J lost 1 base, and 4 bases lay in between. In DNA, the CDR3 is TGTGCCAGCAGCGTAGAAATTAACTATGGCTACACCTTC. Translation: CASSVEINYGYTF.